This T cell receptor beta chain was profiled in a study of beta chain features in type 1 diabetes. Germline V gives CDR1 KGHSH, CDR2 LQKENI. V lost 6 bases to trimming and J lost 0 bases, with 15 bases between them. This CDR3 spans 15 amino acids. The entirety of the isolated RNA underwent reverse transcription, so expressed TCRB transcripts were sequenced. The repertoire was sequenced with immunoSEQ multiplex PCR; TCRdb's copy has only in-frame clones and lacks some. The sample records more than 300,000 clones, 10% to 15% being singletons. The sample comprised naive CD4+ T cells from blood. The source of this sequence is a man aged 18-30 years in good health. The V gene is TRBV18, the J gene TRBJ2-7, with D possibly TRBD2 on 6 matching bases. The CDR3 here is CASSPTRGSSYEQYF. The CDR3 DNA is TGTGCCAGCTCTCCGACTAGAGGGTCCTCCTACGAGCAGTACTTC.